This entry lists 30 T cell receptor beta chains sequenced from one sample in a study of blood T cell repertoires in COVID-19 (dated by TCRdb to the early 2020s). Library preparation was by the immunoSEQ multiplex PCR assay. TCRdb took over this immuneACCESS table, retaining in-frame rearrangements with V and J assigned. Such tables are incomplete; in checked studies, under half of the missing clones stem from an unresolved V gene, and the remainder is unexplained. Present in this sample are 35,000 to 45,000 clones, around 85% of which were seen just once. The ten largest clones add up to approximately 4.1% of the sample. The sequencing sample was made of peripheral blood. The source of these receptors is a man in his fifties or sixties with acute or convalescent COVID-19.

This chain connects TRBV4-2 to TRBJ1-1; maybe TRBD1 (6 bases). The V and J ends lost 4 bases and 9 bases respectively, with 30 bases between them. The germline V gene has CDR1 LGHNA and CDR2 YNFKEQ. The CDR3 loop spans 18 amino acids. DNA of the CDR3: TGTGCCAGCAGCCCAGCGACAGGATCTGGCTCTGTCGCGGTTAAAGCTTTCTTT. Its protein product is CASSPATGSGSVAVKAFF.

The gene calls are TRBV29-1 and TRBJ2-3; a possible D gene is TRBD2 (5 bases). V shed 6 bases and J shed 6 bases, with 10 bases lying between them. The CDR3 has 11 amino acids. In germline, CDR1 is SQVTM, CDR2 ANQGSEA. CDR3 in amino acids: CSVGGGDTQYF. Written as DNA, the CDR3 is TGCAGCGTGGGCGGCGGGGATACGCAGTATTTT.

The CDR3, as DNA: TGTGCCAGTAGTACCCCAAGAGCGGGGGGCTACGAGCAGTACTTC. Translation gives CASSTPRAGGYEQYF. This chain joins TRBV19 and TRBJ2-7, with 9 bases fitting TRBD2. The CDR3 is 15 amino acids. The V gene's germline CDR1 is LNHDA and CDR2 SQIVND (reference sequence). Trimming took 4 bases from V and 3 from J; bases not matched to a gene: 7.

V is TRBV19 and J is TRBJ2-3; 9 bases agree with TRBD2. The trim removed 8 bases at V and 3 bases at J, leaving 9 bases unmatched. CDR3 length: 15 residues. Germline CDR1 is LNHDA and CDR2 is SQIVND (reference sequence). CDR3 residues: CASPPASGITDTQYF. The DNA for the CDR3 is TGTGCCAGTCCGCCGGCTAGCGGGATTACAGATACGCAGTATTTT.

This clone has just a few counts. The chain combines TRBV24-1 with TRBJ1-4; D unclear. V lost 9 bases, J lost 8 bases, and 6 bases lay in between. This CDR3 is built from 10 residues. In germline, CDR1 is KGHDR, CDR2 SFDVKD. In DNA, the CDR3 is TGTGCCACCCTCCGGGAAAAACTGTTTTTT. It encodes CATLREKLFF.

The chain carries TRBV11-2 and TRBJ2-7; 11 bases line up with TRBD2. Germline loops: CDR1 SGHAT, CDR2 FQNNGV. J lost 4 bases, V lost 6 bases, and 11 bases had no gene match. The CDR3 consists of 16 residues. The CDR3 coding sequence is TGTGCCAGCAGTTCATTGACTAGCGGGAAATTTTACGAGCAGTACTTC. Its protein product is CASSSLTSGKFYEQYF. Full variable domain (outside the CDR3, taken from reference TRBV11-2 and TRBJ2-7): EAGVAQSPRYKIIEKRQSVAFWCNPISGHATLYWYQQILGQGPKLLIQFQNNGVVDDSQLPKDRFSAERLKGVDSTLKIQPAKLEDSAVYLCASSSLTSGKFYEQYFGPGTRLTVT.

This chain connects TRBV4-1 to TRBJ1-4, with D perhaps TRBD1 (6 bases). Trimming shortened V by 4 bases and J by 5 bases, and 17 bases separated the two germline ends. Looked up from germline, CDR1 is MGHRA and CDR2 is YSYEKL. The CDR3 consists of 16 residues. CDR3 DNA: TGCGCCAGCAGCCTTGTCCAGGGGCTGGGGAATGAAAAACTGTTTTTT. Translated: CASSLVQGLGNEKLFF.

This clone was observed once. CDR3 sequence reads: CASFANSGYNEQFF. Here the CDR3 DNA reads TGTGCCAGTTTTGCAAACTCGGGCTACAATGAGCAGTTCTTC. This chain joins TRBV2 and TRBJ2-1; no reliable D call. V lost 9 bases to trimming and J lost 3 bases, with 15 bases between them. The CDR3 covers 14 residues. Germline V gives CDR1 SNHLY, CDR2 FYNNEI.

V usage is TRBV3-1 (or the pseudogene TRBV3-2) and J usage is TRBJ2-7; TRBD2 agrees at 9 bases. The CDR3 spans 16 residues. The germline CDR1 and CDR2 sequences are LGHDT and YNNKEL (reference sequence). The J segment lost 6 bases and the V segment lost 5 bases, leaving 14 bases of the junction unmatched. The CDR3 bases are TGTGCCAGCAGCGAGGGAGCGGGGGGCCCCCTCGGCGAGCAGTACTTC. It is translated as CASSEGAGGPLGEQYF.

With respect to this clone: An end of the junction differs from the germline gene, which may be a read error. V gene TRBV7-7 combines with J gene TRBJ1-2, with TRBD1 identical over 8 bases. From germline, CDR1 is SSHAT and CDR2 FNYEAQ (reference sequence). CDR3 size: 13 residues. The CDR3 spells CASSSGGHYGYTF. CDR3 DNA: TGTGCTAGCAGTTCAGGGGGCCATTATGGCTACACCTTC.

By sample share, this clone is medium-sized. The J gene is TRBJ2-1, the V gene TRBV19; the D gene is possibly TRBD1 (5 bases). The germline V gene encodes CDR1 LNHDA and CDR2 SQIVND (reference sequence). The CDR3 is 16 residues long. V was clipped by 3 bases and J by 7 bases, with 19 bases between them. In DNA, the CDR3 is TGTGCCAGTAGTATCCCCGGGCCAACAGGATGGAATGAGCAGTTCTTC. Translated: CASSIPGPTGWNEQFF.

V and J are TRBV4-3 and TRBJ2-5; a weak D match, TRBD2 (6 bases). The germline V gene has CDR1 LGHNA and CDR2 YSLEER. Deletions cut 0 bases from V and 5 bases from J, with 7 bases between. The CDR3 has 13 amino acids. CDR3 protein: CASSQDAGETQYF. For the CDR3, the DNA is TGCGCCAGCAGCCAAGACGCGGGGGAGACCCAGTACTTC.

This chain joins TRBV5-1 and TRBJ2-7, with D possibly TRBD2 on 6 matching bases. CDR1 is SGHRS and CDR2 is YFSETQ in the germline V gene. CDR3 length equals 13 residues. Between the trimmed V and J ends, which lost 6 bases and 6 bases, there was a span of 16 bases. CDR3 in amino acids: CASKGLERLEQYF. CDR3 in DNA: TGCGCCAGCAAGGGACTGGAGCGTCTCGAGCAGTACTTC.

This clone was counted between two and nine times. One end of the junction is discordant with germline, which a read error may explain. The rearrangement links TRBV6-2 or TRBV6-3 to TRBJ2-1, with 14 bases lining up with TRBD2. Germline V gene lookup returns CDR1 MNHEY and CDR2 SVGEGT. CDR3 size: 14 residues. The CDR3 is CASSYGLAGGLVVF. The CDR3 DNA reads TGTGCCAGCAGTTACGGACTAGCGGGGGGTCTGGTGGTCTTC.

The chain employs TRBV5-1 and TRBJ2-1; 7 nucleotides agree with TRBD2. V dropped 5 bases and J dropped 0; count of bases not matched to a gene: 8. Germline lookup yields CDR1 SGHRS and CDR2 YFSETQ. The CDR3 consists of 16 residues. In DNA, the CDR3 is TGCGCCAGCAGGCTTGGGGGAGGGAGCTCCTACAATGAGCAGTTCTTC. This translates into CASRLGGGSSYNEQFF.

This chain's CDR3 is CASSFPAGGRDTGELFF. In DNA form, the CDR3 reads TGTGCCAGCAGCTTTCCAGCGGGAGGGCGGGACACCGGGGAGCTGTTTTTT. V gene TRBV7-2 combines with J gene TRBJ2-2, with 10 bases fitting TRBD2. Germline V gives CDR1 SGHTA, CDR2 FQGNSA. With V trimmed by 3 bases and J by 3 bases, 7 bases remained unmatched. There are 17 residues in the CDR3.

The chain recombines TRBV7-8 with TRBJ1-1, with D maybe TRBD1 (5 bases). V gave up 7 bases and J gave up 1 base, with 13 bases separating them. There are 14 residues in the CDR3. The germline gives CDR1 SGHVS, CDR2 FQNEAQ. As DNA, the CDR3 is TGTGCCAGCACGCGGGGGATTGGGAACACTGAAGCTTTCTTT. Translated: CASTRGIGNTEAFF.

The chain uses TRBV3-1 (or the pseudogene TRBV3-2) and TRBJ2-2; D is possibly TRBD2 (6 bases). V was pared by 3 bases and J by 2 bases, with 10 bases between. Germline V gene data show CDR1 as LGHDT and CDR2 as YNNKEL (reference sequence). The CDR3 is 15 amino acids. CDR3 region: CASSHLAGNTGELFF. The DNA of the CDR3 is TGTGCCAGCAGCCATCTCGCGGGAAACACCGGGGAGCTGTTTTTT.

This clone came up once. This chain links TRBV19 with TRBJ1-2, with TRBD1 identical over 8 bases. Trimming cost V 7 bases and J 8 bases; bases outside gene matches: 15. The CDR3 sequence is 15 residues long. Germline loops: CDR1 LNHDA, CDR2 SQIVND (reference sequence). This CDR3 is CASTPGGQGRWGYTF. The DNA of the CDR3 is TGTGCCAGTACTCCCGGCGGACAGGGAAGATGGGGCTACACCTTC. Full variable domain (missing parts from reference TRBV19 and TRBJ1-2): DGGITQSPKYLFRKEGQNVTLSCEQNLNHDAMYWYRQDPGQGLRLIYYSQIVNDFQKGDIAEGYSVSREKKESFPLTVTSAQKNPTAFYLCASTPGGQGRWGYTFGSGTRLTVV.

CDR3 bases: TGTGCCAGCAGCCTTCTAGGCTCTGGGGCCAACGTCCTGACTTTC. Protein sequence: CASSLLGSGANVLTF. V is TRBV7-3 and J is TRBJ2-6, with D unclear. CDR3 length: 15 amino acids. Germline V gives CDR1 SGHTA, CDR2 FQGTGA. V shed 5 bases and J shed 0 bases, with 8 bases lying between them.

This chain joins TRBV9 and TRBJ2-2; TRBD2 is a possible D gene (5 bases). The CDR3 spans 14 residues. V was pared by 6 bases and J by 1 base, with 10 bases between. The germline V gene encodes CDR1 SGDLS and CDR2 YYNGEE. CDR3 in amino acids: CASTGLMNTGELFF. The CDR3, as DNA: TGTGCCAGCACTGGACTCATGAACACCGGGGAGCTGTTTTTT.

This chain links TRBV6-1 with TRBJ2-3; 8 bases map to TRBD2. The CDR3 has 16 residues. The trim removed 3 bases at V and 5 bases at J, leaving 10 bases unmatched. The germline gives CDR1 MNHNS, CDR2 SASEGT. The CDR3: CASSEMVVAGLDTQYF. As DNA, the CDR3 is TGTGCCAGCAGTGAGATGGTGGTAGCGGGATTAGATACGCAGTATTTT.

The chain employs TRBV11-2 and TRBJ2-7, with TRBD2 matching over 7 bases. V lost 2 bases and J lost 7; bases outside the gene matches: 11. This CDR3 spans 15 amino acids. Germline V gives CDR1 SGHAT, CDR2 FQNNGV. This CDR3 is CASSLSFAGGREQYF. CDR3 in DNA: TGTGCCAGCAGCTTAAGCTTCGCAGGCGGGAGAGAGCAGTACTTC.

J is TRBJ1-4 and V is TRBV2; TRBD1 is a possible D gene (6 bases). The CDR3 covers 15 residues. Germline V gene sequence: CDR1 SNHLY, CDR2 FYNNEI. Trimming removed 4 bases from V and 8 bases from J, with 17 bases in between. The CDR3 nucleotides are TGTGCCAGCAGTGGGCCAGGGGTTAGAGAGGAAAAACTGTTTTTT. It translates to CASSGPGVREEKLFF.

The chain carries TRBV28 and TRBJ2-2; possible D gene TRBD1, 6 bases. This CDR3 is 13 amino acids long. V was clipped by 6 bases and J by 6 bases, with 11 bases between them. The V gene's germline CDR1 is MDHEN and CDR2 SYDVKM. The chain's CDR3 is CASRPQGSGELFF. CDR3 nucleotides: TGTGCCAGCAGACCCCAGGGGTCCGGGGAGCTGTTTTTT.

This sequence joins TRBV19 and TRBJ1-2; 10 bases map to TRBD1. This CDR3 comprises 14 residues. V was clipped by 6 bases and J by 8 bases; unmatched bases: 9. CDR1 is LNHDA and CDR2 is SQIVND in the germline V gene (reference sequence). The CDR3 DNA follows: TGTGCCAGTAGGAGGACAGGGGGGAACGGAGGCTACACCTTC. Residues: CASRRTGGNGGYTF.

The chain employs TRBV28 and TRBJ2-2; TRBD2 might be the D (6 bases). Germline loops: CDR1 MDHEN, CDR2 SYDVKM. This CDR3 has 15 amino acids. Trimming removed 3 bases at V and 11 bases at J, with 19 bases between. The CDR3 protein is CASSLGGPPRAELFF. As DNA, the CDR3 is TGTGCCAGCAGTTTGGGGGGACCGCCGCGAGCCGAGCTGTTTTTT.

The CDR3 is CASSPLGGNTGELFF. The CDR3 DNA reads as TGTGCCAGCTCACCACTCGGGGGGAACACCGGGGAGCTGTTTTTT. This chain uses TRBV18 with TRBJ2-2, with TRBD2 as a possible D gene (6 bases). The CDR3 is made up of 15 amino acids. The germline V gene has CDR1 KGHSH and CDR2 LQKENI. The V end lost 1 base, the J end lost 1 base, and 7 bases lay between the germline ends. The full variable domain, in which reference TRBV18 and TRBJ2-2 provide the parts outside the CDR3, is NAGVMQNPRHLVRRRGQEARLRCSPMKGHSHVYWYRQLPEEGLKFMVYLQKENIIDESGMPKERFSAEFPKEGPSILRIQQVVRGDSAAYFCASSPLGGNTGELFFGEGSRLTVL.

A few counts support this clone. The chain employs TRBV6-2 or TRBV6-3 and TRBJ2-6; tentative D call: TRBD2 (5 bases). The CDR3 runs 19 residues. Per the germline V gene, CDR1 is MNHEY and CDR2 is SVGEGT. V gave up 0 bases and J gave up 4 bases, with 19 bases separating them. Here the CDR3 reads CASSYSRVFSFDGANVLTF. In DNA, the CDR3 is TGTGCCAGCAGTTACTCGAGGGTTTTCAGCTTTGACGGGGCCAACGTCCTGACTTTC.

CDR3 residues: CASSSTLTGSGNTIYF. The CDR3 DNA is TGTGCCAGTAGCTCGACTTTGACAGGCTCTGGAAACACCATATATTTT. The rearrangement uses TRBV19 and TRBJ1-3, with a weak D call TRBD1 (6 bases). The germline CDR1 and CDR2 sequences are LNHDA and SQIVND (reference sequence). The CDR3 loop spans 16 amino acids. Trimming took 6 bases from V and 0 from J, leaving 15 bases between them.